A selection of T cell receptor beta chains follows, all from one sample in a study of T cells in Graves' hyperthyroidism and ophthalmopathy. TCRdb ran MiXCR on the multiplex PCR reads and lists one entry per CDR3 protein. The sample contains approximately 400,000 distinct CDR3 sequences, 14% of which appear only once. The sequenced material came from blood. Source of these receptors: a woman aged 60-75 years with Graves' hyperthyroidism. CDR3s include the opening cysteine and the closing phenylalanine or tryptophan. The D gene is left open where the match is weak. Only part of the rows carry a size: once, few, many, or a class if the clone is expanded.

j_call	d_call	v_call	clone_size	cdr3_nt	cdr3_aa
TRBJ2-7	-	TRBV7-3	many	TGTGCCAGCAGCTTGGGACTTGGCCCAGCGGACGAGCAGTACTTC	CASSLGLGPADEQYF
TRBJ1-5	-	TRBV2	many	TGTGCCAGCAGTGAAAGCAGATATAGCAATCAGCCCCAGCATTTT	CASSESRYSNQPQHF
TRBJ2-7	-	TRBV7-9	many	TGTGCCAGCAGCTTACCGGGACCTACCTACGAGCAGTACTTC	CASSLPGPTYEQYF
TRBJ2-1	-	TRBV12-3/TRBV12-4	many	TGTGCCAGCAGTTTAGGCGGGATGGGCTACAATGAGCAGTTCTTC	CASSLGGMGYNEQFF
TRBJ2-5	-	TRBV20-1	few	TGCAGTGCTAGGCAAGACTCTTTCCAAGAGACCCAGTACTTC	CSARQDSFQETQYF
TRBJ2-7	-	TRBV6-1	many	TGTGCCAGCAGTTACAATGGTGGGACGGAGCAGTACTTC	CASSYNGGTEQYF
TRBJ2-7	-	TRBV5-4	many	TGTGCCAGCAGCTTAGACAGGCAATCCTACGAGCAGTACTTC	CASSLDRQSYEQYF
TRBJ2-3	-	TRBV7-2	many	TGTGCCAGCAGCTTACATAAGTCATATACGCAGTATTTT	CASSLHKSYTQYF
TRBJ2-1	-	TRBV7-8	many	TGTGCCAGCAGCTTAGCGATCCCGACGGTACAGCGGTTCTTC	CASSLAIPTVQRFF
TRBJ2-3	TRBD2	TRBV20-1	many	TGCAGTGCTAGGCGGCTAGCGGCCACAGATACGCAGTATTTT	CSARRLAATDTQYF
TRBJ2-1	TRBD2	TRBV3-1	many	TGTGCCAGCAGCCAAGGTGGAGCGGGAGGTTTTGGTGAGCAGTTCTTC	CASSQGGAGGFGEQFF
TRBJ2-7	-	TRBV4-2	few	TGTGCCAGCAGCCAAGCACACGACAAACTCTACGAGCAGTACTTC	CASSQAHDKLYEQYF
TRBJ2-5	-	TRBV6-1	-	TGTGCCAGCAGCCCGGTTCAGAGCCAAGAGACCCAGTACTTC	CASSPVQSQETQYF
TRBJ1-2	TRBD1	TRBV5-1	many	TGCGCCAGCAGCCCCGGGACAGGGGCCGACTACACCTTC	CASSPGTGADYTF
TRBJ1-1	-	TRBV10-3	many	TGTGCCATCAGTGTGAATCCAGGGAGCACTGAAGCTTTCTTT	CAISVNPGSTEAFF
TRBJ2-7	-	TRBV7-9	-	TGTGCCAGCAGCCGTCGAACCCTACAGAGCTCCTACGAGCAGTACTTC	CASSRRTLQSSYEQYF
TRBJ2-7	-	TRBV19	-	TGTGCCAGTAGTATCGTCCCACAGGACTCCTACGAGCAGTACTTC	CASSIVPQDSYEQYF
TRBJ2-2	TRBD1	TRBV5-1	-	TGCGCCAGCAGCTTGGACGGACAGGGCACCGGGGAGCTGTTTTTT	CASSLDGQGTGELFF
TRBJ1-2	-	TRBV12-3/TRBV12-4	few	TGTGCCAGCCTGAGCGGAAGGACCTATGGCTACACCTTC	CASLSGRTYGYTF
TRBJ2-7	TRBD2	TRBV11-2	few	TGTGCCAGCCAACCAGGGCGGGCCTGGGGGCTAGCGGGAAACTCCTACGAGCAGTACTTC	CASQPGRAWGLAGNSYEQYF
TRBJ2-1	TRBD2	TRBV30	-	TGTGCCTGGAAGAGCGGGATCTCCTACAATGAGCAGTTCTTC	CAWKSGISYNEQFF
TRBJ2-1	TRBD2	TRBV7-2	-	TGTGCCAGCAGCTTAGCCGGACTAGCGCAGTTCTTC	CASSLAGLAQFF
TRBJ2-2	TRBD2	TRBV5-1	-	TGCGCCAGCAGCCTCCCGACGACTAGCGGGACTCTGAACACCGGGGAGCTGTTTTTT	CASSLPTTSGTLNTGELFF
TRBJ2-3	TRBD1	TRBV7-3	many	TGTGCCAGCAGCGACGGTCGACAGGGGAACACAGATACGCAGTATTTT	CASSDGRQGNTDTQYF
TRBJ2-2	-	TRBV5-1	many	TGCGCCAGCAGAACGGGACGGGATGTCGGCGGGGAGCTGTTTTTT	CASRTGRDVGGELFF
TRBJ1-5	-	TRBV28	-	TGTGCCAGCAGTTCCGGGGGTCAGCCCCAGCATTTT	CASSSGGQPQHF
TRBJ1-5	-	TRBV6-1	many	TGTGCCAGCAGTGAATCTGGCGCAAATCAGCCCCAGCATTTT	CASSESGANQPQHF
TRBJ2-7	TRBD1	TRBV5-1	many	TGCGCCAGCAGCCGCGGACAGGGGGCATCCTACGAGCAGTACTTC	CASSRGQGASYEQYF
TRBJ1-1	TRBD1	TRBV11-2	few	TGTGCCAGCAGCTTAAGGACAGGGGACTTCACTGAAGCTTTCTTT	CASSLRTGDFTEAFF
TRBJ2-7	TRBD2	TRBV9	-	TGTGCCAGCAGCGTAGGACTAGCGGGGAATGAGCAGTACTTC	CASSVGLAGNEQYF
TRBJ1-1	-	TRBV12-3/TRBV12-4	many	TGTGCCAGCAGGATGTCTCAGGCGGTACTTACTGAAGCTTTCTTT	CASRMSQAVLTEAFF
TRBJ1-1	-	TRBV28	many	TGTGCCAGCAGTTTGTCGACGGGGGGGAGCACTGAAGCTTTCTTT	CASSLSTGGSTEAFF
TRBJ1-1	TRBD1	TRBV18	few	TGTGCCAGCTCCCCAGGGACAGGAGCCGGGGGGGTTTTCTTT	CASSPGTGAGGVFF
TRBJ2-6	TRBD2	TRBV11-2	many	TGTGCCAGCAGCTTGACTAGCGGGGCCAACGTCCTGACTTTC	CASSLTSGANVLTF
TRBJ2-7	-	TRBV27	many	TGTGCCAGCGGGCCGACAGACTACGAGCAGTACTTC	CASGPTDYEQYF
TRBJ1-2	-	TRBV2	many	TGTGCCAGCAGTCCGACAGTTGGCTACACCTTC	CASSPTVGYTF
TRBJ2-1	TRBD2	TRBV11-2	many	TGTGCCAGCAGCTTTCCTGGTAGCGGGAGCAATGAGCAGTTCTTC	CASSFPGSGSNEQFF
TRBJ1-6	TRBD1	TRBV4-1	-	TGCGCCAGCAGCCAAGTGGGCAGGGGGCTGTATTCACCCCTCCACTTT	CASSQVGRGLYSPLHF
TRBJ2-1	TRBD2	TRBV7-9	many	TGTGCCAGCAGCTTAGTGAGCGGGATTTACAATGAGCAGTTCTTC	CASSLVSGIYNEQFF
TRBJ1-1	-	TRBV28	many	TGTGCCAGCAGCCCCCCGGGCCGAGGAACTGAAGCTTTCTTT	CASSPPGRGTEAFF
TRBJ1-5	TRBD1	TRBV28	-	TGTGCCAGTAAGGACAGGGAGGGGGCTTATAGCAATCAGCCCCAGCATTTT	CASKDREGAYSNQPQHF
TRBJ1-2	-	TRBV2	many	TGTGCCAGTAGGGCCGCTGGCTATGGCTACACCTTC	CASRAAGYGYTF
TRBJ2-1	TRBD2	TRBV6-1	many	TGTGCCAGCAGTGAAACTAGCGGGACCTACAATGAGCAGTTCTTC	CASSETSGTYNEQFF
TRBJ2-3	TRBD2	TRBV7-8	few	TGTGCCAGCAGCTTAGTTCTCGGACTAGATAGCACAGATACGCAGTATTTT	CASSLVLGLDSTDTQYF
TRBJ2-2	TRBD2	TRBV11-3	-	TGTGCCAGCAGTCCGGGGAGTAGCGGGAGCCGAAACACCGGGGAGCTGTTTTTT	CASSPGSSGSRNTGELFF
TRBJ1-2	TRBD1	TRBV6-1	many	TGTGCCAGCAGTCCCCTGGGACAGCCCCTGGGCTATGGCTACACCTTC	CASSPLGQPLGYGYTF
TRBJ1-2	TRBD1	TRBV3-1	many	TGTGCCAGCAGCCAAGGGCCAGGGGGCTTCTATGGCTACACCTTC	CASSQGPGGFYGYTF
TRBJ1-5	-	TRBV27	many	TGTGCCAGCAGTCCCACCCTTTGGCCCCAGCATTTT	CASSPTLWPQHF
TRBJ2-5	-	TRBV12-3/TRBV12-4	many	TGTGCCAGCAGTCCATCGGGTTACCAAGAGACCCAGTACTTC	CASSPSGYQETQYF
TRBJ2-1	TRBD2	TRBV18	many	TGTGCCAGCTCACCTCGGGAGGGGTCCTACAATGAGCAGTTCTTC	CASSPREGSYNEQFF
TRBJ1-5	-	TRBV19	many	TGTGCCAGTAGTTTCGGGGATAGCAATCAGCCCCAGCATTTT	CASSFGDSNQPQHF
TRBJ1-5	-	TRBV2	many	TGTGCCAGCAACGGGGCCACGACCCGCAATCAGCCCCAGCATTTT	CASNGATTRNQPQHF
TRBJ2-2	-	TRBV2	-	TGTGCCAGCAGATGGGGATCCACCAGGGAGCTGTTTTTT	CASRWGSTRELFF
TRBJ1-1	-	TRBV20-1	many	TGCAGTGCTAGAGATGATAGGGGAGGAGGATGGAACACTGAAGCTTTCTTT	CSARDDRGGGWNTEAFF
TRBJ2-3	TRBD2	TRBV20-1	many	TGCAGTGCGTTTGAGCGGGAGACGCAGTATTTT	CSAFERETQYF